This section outlines one T cell receptor (beta chain) sequence together with its context. Its antigen is currently unknown. From germline, CDR1 is SGHNT and CDR2 YYREEE (reference sequence). The ends were cut back, 0 bases at V and 5 bases at J, with 14 bases in the middle. This CDR3 comprises 15 residues. This sample stems from a study of T-cell memory formation after mild COVID-19. Study-wide background: Largely donor-specific TCR clusters were found.

TCRdb itself ran the 5' RACE reads through MiXCR, one entry per CDR3 protein. The table shows 100,000 to 150,000 distinct CDR3 sequences, with approximately 15% occurring only once. Study observations and caveats: Pre-infection memory carried some responding clones, suggesting that cross-reactive memory joined. Unconfirmed was the SARS-CoV-2 specificity of second-wave clones that peaked on day 37.

The receptor comes from a man aged 18 to 35 who had mild COVID-19 (a few samples of this study predate the infection). Cell type and time point are not known. The rearrangement joins TRBV5-4 to TRBJ2-5; possibly TRBD1 or TRBD2 for D (6 bases each). Input material: PBMCs or a T cell subset sorted from them (not recorded which). The CDR3 region is CASSLVTGAGETQYF. In DNA form, the CDR3 reads TGTGCCAGCAGCTTGGTTACGGGGGCCGGGGAGACCCAGTACTTC.